This T cell receptor (beta chain) was observed in a study of blood T cell repertoires in COVID-19 (dated by TCRdb to the early 2020s). Describing the broader study: The collaborator samples originated in the United States, Italy and Spain and spanned the acute and convalescent phases of COVID-19. The material from the prospective study consisted of cDNA or gDNA derived from T cells, B-cell-depleted T cells, or PBMCs. Subjects who had been exposed to COVID-19, were actively infected with it, or had recovered from it provided the deeply sampled blood TCRbeta repertoires that made up the dataset. The repertoires were made available in a free public database intended to serve as a resource for research on the immune response to SARS-CoV-2. Samples came from the ongoing ImmuneRACE study (first 160 participants) plus 1,254 subjects from 6 global collaborators. Sample metadata almost always included a de-identified subject ID, COVID-19 status, age in years and sex. Where HLA class I and class II types were available, the types were taken from metadata supplied by the sample provider, not from assay-based typing.

TCRbeta CDR3 regions were amplified from genomic DNA by means of the immunoSEQ Assay, a bias-controlled multiplex PCR. The published analysis was carried out like this. Nucleated cell counts per sample were estimated from amplification of reference gene primers within the assay. Sequence reads were collapsed and filtered to measure the absolute abundance of every unique TCRbeta CDR3 rearrangement. For each sample, productive Simpson clonality was calculated as the square root of Simpson's diversity index over productive rearrangements. TCRdb limited this immuneACCESS table to in-frame rearrangements with V and J called. A share of clones is missing; checked studies link under half to unresolved V genes, and the rest is unexplained. V and J calls plus clone size are reproduced from that table; the DNA served to infer D and trimming. The sample data list a few hundred thousand clones, and 70% to 90% of these were observed just once. About 2.2% of the sample is held by the ten biggest clonotypes.

The research as a whole found: The amount of clinical and demographic metadata varied by source and participant and was provided uncurated.

As for this clone: It lacks a known antigen. No qualities accompany the bases; no much larger clone lies one base away.

The germline V gene gives CDR1 as KGHSH and CDR2 as LQKENI. Taken from cysteine to phenylalanine, the CDR3 has 14 residues. The CDR3 DNA has 42 bases and is translated from base 1. V is cut by 4 bases and J by 7 bases, and the space between the germline ends is 14 bases. Each collaborating institution followed its own protocols to collect whole blood in K2EDTA tubes. For TCRbeta analysis, collaborators shipped samples in one of three forms: frozen whole blood, isolated PBMCs, or DNA extracted from either of those sample types. The sequencing input was peripheral blood. This sequence was found in a woman aged 50 to 60 with acute or convalescent COVID-19. Recombination connected TRBV18 to TRBJ2-1, and the D gene may be TRBD2, 6 bases matching. This receptor carries the CDR3 CASSLWREPNEQFF. The DNA reads TGTGCCAGCTCACTCTGGAGGGAGCCAAATGAGCAGTTCTTC.